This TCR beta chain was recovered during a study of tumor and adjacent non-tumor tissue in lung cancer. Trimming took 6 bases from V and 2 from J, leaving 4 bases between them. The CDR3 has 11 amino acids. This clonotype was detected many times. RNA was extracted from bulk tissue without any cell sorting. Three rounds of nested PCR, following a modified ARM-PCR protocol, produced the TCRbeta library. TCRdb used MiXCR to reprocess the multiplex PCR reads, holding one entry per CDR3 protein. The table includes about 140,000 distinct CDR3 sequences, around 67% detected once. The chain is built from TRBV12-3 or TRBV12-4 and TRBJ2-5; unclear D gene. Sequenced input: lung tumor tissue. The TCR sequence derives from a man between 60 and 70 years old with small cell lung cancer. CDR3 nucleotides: TGTGCCAGCAGAGGACAAGAGACCCAGTACTTC. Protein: CASRGQETQYF.